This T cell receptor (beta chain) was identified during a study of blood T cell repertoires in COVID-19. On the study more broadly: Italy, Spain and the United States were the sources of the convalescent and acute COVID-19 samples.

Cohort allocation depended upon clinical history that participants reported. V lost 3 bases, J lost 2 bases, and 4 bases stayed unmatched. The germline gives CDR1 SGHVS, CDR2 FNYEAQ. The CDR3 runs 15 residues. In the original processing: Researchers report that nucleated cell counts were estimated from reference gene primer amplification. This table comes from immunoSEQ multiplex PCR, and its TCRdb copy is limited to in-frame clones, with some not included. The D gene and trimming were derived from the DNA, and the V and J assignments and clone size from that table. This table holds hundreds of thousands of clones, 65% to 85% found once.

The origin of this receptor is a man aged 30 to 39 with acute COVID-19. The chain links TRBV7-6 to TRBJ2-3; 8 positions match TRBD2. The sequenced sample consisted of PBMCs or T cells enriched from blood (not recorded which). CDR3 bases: TGTGCCAGCAGCTTGGGACTAGTTCCCACAGATACGCAGTATTTT. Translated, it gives CASSLGLVPTDTQYF.